These T cell receptor beta chains were read from a single sample in a study of T cell repertoires in cytomegalovirus infection. From the reads, TCRdb called clonotypes with MiXCR, one entry per CDR3 protein. The repertoire consists of about 260,000 distinct CDR3 sequences, with roughly 13% occurring once and the leading ten covering 8.5% to 10%. The sample was PBMCs. The receptors stem from a human donor in good health (CMV status not recorded). Some clones in this sample may be carry-over from other donors' samples. CDR3s include the opening cysteine and the closing phenylalanine or tryptophan. D genes are given only for firm matches. The size of a clone is reported for some rows only, either as once, few or many, or as a class for expanded clones.

D: NA
V: TRBV24-1
size: many
J: TRBJ2-1
DNA: TGTGCCACCAGTGAAGGCAGGCTGTGGGGCAATGAGCAGTTCTTC
CDR3: CATSEGRLWGNEQFF

D: TRBD1
V: TRBV20-1
size: NA
J: TRBJ2-3
DNA: TGCAGTGCCGGACAGGTTGTTGCAGATACGCAGTATTTT
CDR3: CSAGQVVADTQYF

D: NA
V: TRBV29-1
size: NA
J: TRBJ1-1
DNA: TGCAGCGTCATATCTAGGAGCACTGAAGCTTTCTTT
CDR3: CSVISRSTEAFF

D: TRBD2
V: TRBV6-4
size: many
J: TRBJ2-3
DNA: TGTGCCAGCAGTGAAGGGCGGGGGAGCACAGATACGCAGTATTTT
CDR3: CASSEGRGSTDTQYF

D: TRBD1
V: TRBV2
size: NA
J: TRBJ1-5
DNA: TGTGCCAGCAGCCTCCGGACAGGTAATCAGCCCCAGCATTTT
CDR3: CASSLRTGNQPQHF

D: TRBD1
V: TRBV20-1
size: few
J: TRBJ1-4
DNA: TGCAGTGCTAGATTTGGGACAGGGGCGGAAAAACTGTTTTTT
CDR3: CSARFGTGAEKLFF

D: TRBD1
V: TRBV20-1
size: few
J: TRBJ2-7
DNA: TGCAGTGCTAGAGATCTAGAACAGGGGGCCTACGAGCAGTACTTC
CDR3: CSARDLEQGAYEQYF

D: TRBD2
V: TRBV7-2
size: many
J: TRBJ2-5
DNA: TGTGCCAGCAGCGAAGCTAGCGGGAGTTCACAAGAGACCCAGTACTTC
CDR3: CASSEASGSSQETQYF

D: NA
V: TRBV7-2
size: many
J: TRBJ2-7
DNA: TGTGCCAGCAGCTTAAGCGCCGGCTCCTACGAGCAGTACTTC
CDR3: CASSLSAGSYEQYF

D: NA
V: TRBV28
size: NA
J: TRBJ2-7
DNA: TGTGCCAGCAAAGATTCGGAGCCTACCTACGAGCAGTACTTC
CDR3: CASKDSEPTYEQYF

D: NA
V: TRBV28
size: NA
J: TRBJ2-7
DNA: TGTGCCAGCAGCCTCGGGAGTCCCACCTACGAGCAGTACTTC
CDR3: CASSLGSPTYEQYF

D: TRBD1
V: TRBV7-6
size: few
J: TRBJ1-1
DNA: TGTGCCAGCAGCACCCGACAGGGGAACACTGAAGCTTTCTTT
CDR3: CASSTRQGNTEAFF

D: TRBD1
V: TRBV24-1
size: NA
J: TRBJ2-1
DNA: TGTGCCACCAGTGATCGCCACTCCGGGACAGGGTTCAATGAGCAGTTCTTC
CDR3: CATSDRHSGTGFNEQFF

D: TRBD2
V: TRBV27
size: many
J: TRBJ2-5
DNA: TGTGCCAGCAGTACAAGCGGGAGGGCCGGGGAGACCCAGTACTTC
CDR3: CASSTSGRAGETQYF

D: TRBD2
V: TRBV2
size: many
J: TRBJ2-7
DNA: TGTGCCAGCAGCGTACTAGCGGGAATTGGCGAGCAGTACTTC
CDR3: CASSVLAGIGEQYF

D: NA
V: TRBV7-9
size: few
J: TRBJ1-3
DNA: TGTGCCAGCAGCTTAACGGGGGCCGAGACTGGAAACACCATATATTTT
CDR3: CASSLTGAETGNTIYF

D: NA
V: TRBV5-6
size: NA
J: TRBJ1-1
DNA: TGTGCCAGCAGCTTTACAGTAGCGGCTGAAGCTTTCTTT
CDR3: CASSFTVAAEAFF

D: TRBD1
V: TRBV12-3/TRBV12-4
size: few
J: TRBJ1-1
DNA: TGTGCCAGCAACATAGGGGGCAGGGAGGGCACTGAAGCTTTCTTT
CDR3: CASNIGGREGTEAFF

D: NA
V: TRBV9
size: NA
J: TRBJ2-2
DNA: TGTGCCAGCAGCGCACGGGTTCGGGGTCCGGTGGAGCTGTTTTTT
CDR3: CASSARVRGPVELFF

D: NA
V: TRBV29-1
size: NA
J: TRBJ2-7
DNA: TGCAGCGTTGTTGACGGGGGTCGGGGGTACGAGCAGTACTTC
CDR3: CSVVDGGRGYEQYF

D: TRBD2
V: TRBV2
size: few
J: TRBJ2-7
DNA: TGTGCCAGCAGTAAAGGACTAGCGAACGAGCAGTACTTC
CDR3: CASSKGLANEQYF

D: NA
V: TRBV2
size: many
J: TRBJ2-4
DNA: TGTGCCAGCAACCCAGGAGATCTAGCCAAAAACATTCAGTACTTC
CDR3: CASNPGDLAKNIQYF